This entry lists 15 T cell receptor beta chains sequenced from one sample in a study of early T cells in non-severe SARS-CoV-2 infection. One entry per CDR3 protein, called by TCRdb with MiXCR from the 5' RACE reads. The repertoire has tens of thousands of distinct CDR3 sequences, 9.5% to 15% of them found once; the top ten carry about 1.7%. Sequences were obtained from whole blood. The receptors originated from an adult who was a healthcare worker with PCR-confirmed SARS-CoV-2 infection or an uninfected control (not recorded which).

V gene TRBV14 combines with J gene TRBJ1-4, with 9 bases identical to TRBD1. The CDR3 consists of 16 residues. CDR1 is SGHDN and CDR2 is FVKESK in the germline V gene. The junction had 9 bases not matched to a gene; V was cut back by 4 bases and J by 6 bases. The CDR3 DNA is TGTGCCAGCAGCCTAATTACAGGGGGCGCGGATGAAAAACTGTTTTTT. Translation: CASSLITGGADEKLFF.

This clonotype was detected ten times or more. The chain combines TRBV12-3 or TRBV12-4 with TRBJ1-1; D is ambiguous. This CDR3 is built from 13 residues. Trimming pared 3 bases from V and 2 bases from J, leaving 7 bases between. As DNA, the CDR3 is TGTGCCAGCAGTTTTGCGGGAAACACTGAAGCTTTCTTT. Translating gives CASSFAGNTEAFF.

This clonotype was detected a few times. The chain carries TRBV7-9 and TRBJ2-6; D ambiguous. CDR1 and CDR2 from the germline V gene are SEHNR and FQNEAQ (reference sequence). The CDR3 is 16 residues long. V shed 5 bases and J shed 4 bases, with 15 bases lying between them. The CDR3: CASSPPIAGGANVLTF. CDR3 DNA sequence: TGTGCCAGCAGCCCCCCTATTGCCGGAGGGGCCAACGTCCTGACTTTC.

Only a few counts were recorded for this clonotype. The chain links TRBV30 to TRBJ2-7, with D uncertain. CDR1 and CDR2 from the germline V gene are GTSNPN and SVGIG (reference sequence). V gave up 2 bases and J gave up 3 bases, with 14 bases separating them. The CDR3 extends over 14 amino acids. Written as DNA, the CDR3 is TGTGCCTGGAGTAGTTGGCAGAGTAACTACGAGCAGTACTTC. It encodes CAWSSWQSNYEQYF.

This clonotype was recorded a few times. The CDR3 spells CASSLEDEQFF. The CDR3 DNA reads as TGTGCCAGCAGCTTAGAGGATGAGCAGTTCTTC. The chain carries TRBV11-2 and TRBJ2-1, with unresolved D. Per the germline V gene, CDR1 is SGHAT and CDR2 is FQNNGV. V was cut by 0 bases and J by 8 bases, with 2 bases left in between. CDR3 size: 11 residues.

The CDR3 sequence: CASSPTLSGGTDTQYF. The CDR3 region has the DNA TGTGCCAGCAGTCCTACCCTTAGCGGGGGCACAGATACGCAGTATTTT. The V gene is TRBV12-3 or TRBV12-4, the J gene TRBJ2-3, with 8 bases matching TRBD2. This CDR3 region has 16 residues. The junction had 8 bases not matched to a gene; V was cut back by 5 bases and J by 1 base.

A few counts support this clonotype. This rearrangement joins TRBV11-2 to TRBJ2-1; TRBD2 agrees at 12 bases. Germline values: CDR1 SGHAT, CDR2 FQNNGV. V was clipped by 5 bases and J by 8 bases; unmatched bases: 7. The CDR3 covers 15 residues. The DNA for the CDR3 is TGTGCCAGCAGCCACCCTAGCGGGGGGGCCCATGAGCAGTTCTTC. Translating gives CASSHPSGGAHEQFF.

The CDR3 is CASSFQWTGQGPEEQYF. The CDR3, as DNA: TGTGCCAGCAGCTTTCAGTGGACGGGACAGGGCCCTGAGGAGCAGTACTTC. V usage is TRBV7-2 and J usage is TRBJ2-7; 9 bases line up with TRBD1. Germline CDR1 is SGHTA and CDR2 is FQGNSA. V was clipped by 3 bases and J by 7 bases; unmatched bases: 16. This CDR3 is 17 amino acids long.

This clonotype has only a few counts. The chain combines TRBV3-1 with TRBJ1-2; weak D call: TRBD1 (5 bases). The CDR3 extends over 12 amino acids. The germline V gene encodes CDR1 LGHDT and CDR2 YNNKEL (reference sequence). Trimming took 2 bases from V and 8 from J, leaving 9 bases between them. CDR3: CASSQMTAGYTF. The CDR3 DNA sequence: TGTGCCAGCAGCCAAATGACAGCCGGCTACACCTTC.

V and J are TRBV28 and TRBJ1-4; D might be TRBD1 (6 bases). CDR1 is MDHEN, CDR2 SYDVKM, per germline. Trimming left V 8 bases short and J 8 bases short, with 18 bases between. The length of the CDR3 is 14 residues. The CDR3 nucleotides read TGTGCCAGCCGGGGGCCCTTTGGTAACGAAAAACTGTTTTTT. Translated: CASRGPFGNEKLFF.

This clonotype was seen many times. One end of the junction fails to match germline, which may point to a read error. J is TRBJ1-1 and V is TRBV29-1, with D perhaps matching TRBD1 (5 bases). The V gene's germline CDR1 is SQVTM and CDR2 ANQGSEA. CDR3 length: 10 amino acids. CDR3 amino acids: CSVRSRGLLF. In DNA form, the CDR3 reads TGCAGCGTAAGAAGTAGGGGACTGTTGTTT.

This clonotype was seen a handful of times. The genes are TRBV29-1 and TRBJ2-3; 7 nucleotides agree with TRBD2. Germline CDR1 is SQVTM and CDR2 is ANQGSEA. With 4 bases clipped from V and 4 bases from J, the junction kept 5 bases outside the gene matches. The CDR3 is made up of 13 amino acids. The CDR3 bases are TGCAGCGTTGGAGGCCTAGCGGCAGATACGCAGTATTTT. Translation: CSVGGLAADTQYF.

V is TRBV3-1 and J is TRBJ1-1; unclear D gene. Looked up from germline, CDR1 is LGHDT and CDR2 is YNNKEL (reference sequence). V shed 2 bases and J shed 2 bases, with 6 bases lying between them. The CDR3 loop spans 13 amino acids. DNA of the CDR3: TGTGCCAGCAGCCAAAAACGAAACACTGAAGCTTTCTTT. This translates into CASSQKRNTEAFF.

V usage is TRBV12-3 or TRBV12-4 and J usage is TRBJ2-2, with D possibly matching TRBD2 (6 bases). This CDR3 is 14 amino acids long. The germline V and J ends were trimmed by 7 bases and 4 bases, with 13 bases remaining between them. The CDR3 loop reads CASTEAGFTGELFF. CDR3 nucleotide sequence: TGTGCCAGCACCGAGGCGGGGTTCACCGGGGAGCTGTTTTTT.

The chain carries TRBV6-5 and TRBJ2-7; TRBD2 matches at 7 bases. There are 13 residues in the CDR3. CDR1 and CDR2 (germline): MNHEY, SVGAGI. Trimming removed 2 bases from V and 6 bases from J; junction bases left unmatched: 4. CDR3: CASSYGRVGEQYF. CDR3 sequence (DNA): TGTGCCAGCAGTTACGGGAGGGTTGGCGAGCAGTACTTC.